This section outlines one TCR beta chain sequence together with its context. Trimming took 3 bases from V and 0 from J, leaving 18 bases between them. This CDR3 region has 17 residues. The germline V gene encodes CDR1 DFQATT and CDR2 SNEGSKA (reference sequence). This sample stems from a study of blood T cell repertoires in COVID-19. Study background: Acute-phase and convalescent COVID-19 samples originated in the United States, Italy and Spain. Sources were T cells, B-cell-depleted T cells, or PBMCs; the material itself was cDNA or gDNA.

Per the authors' pipeline: From reference gene primer amplification, estimates of nucleated cell counts were derived. The protocol was immunoSEQ multiplex PCR, while the TCRdb copy is restricted to in-frame clones and leaves out a portion. V and J calls and clone size are as listed in that table; D and trimming were resolved from the DNA. The sample includes about 150,000 clones, 75% to 90% of them seen just once. This TCR was recovered from a man between 60 and 70 years old with acute or convalescent COVID-19. The rearrangement uses TRBV20-1 and TRBJ1-3, with D perhaps TRBD1 (6 bases). Sequenced: peripheral blood. CDR3 in DNA: TGCAGTGCTAGTTTATTGGTCAGGGGCAGCTCTGGAAACACCATATATTTT. Residues: CSASLLVRGSSGNTIYF.